The source of this T cell receptor (beta chain) is a study of beta chain features in type 1 diabetes. Of the isolated RNA, all was reverse transcribed, and so the sequenced material was expressed TCRB transcripts. TCRdb's table, derived via immunoSEQ multiplex PCR, lists solely in-frame clones and lacks some. In the table there are about 130,000 clones, 9% to 9.5% of which are singletons. There are 15 residues in the CDR3. Deletions cut 3 bases from V and 5 bases from J, with 13 bases between. CDR1 is LNHDA and CDR2 is SQIVND in the germline V gene (reference sequence). CD4+ cells of the naive, central memory, regulatory and stem cell-like memory types were sorted via CD45RO/CCR7/CD25/CD127/CD95/CD27.

The receptor's source is a man aged 18 to 30 in good health. The sequenced material came from central memory CD4+ T cells from blood. The chain is built from TRBV19 and TRBJ2-2; D might be TRBD2 (6 bases). CDR3 nucleotide sequence: TGTGCCAGTAGTATGGGCGGGGTATGGACCGGGGAGCTGTTTTTT. This translates into CASSMGGVWTGELFF. Complete variable domain (other parts from reference TRBV19 and TRBJ2-2): DGGITQSPKYLFRKEGQNVTLSCEQNLNHDAMYWYRQDPGQGLRLIYYSQIVNDFQKGDIAEGYSVSREKKESFPLTVTSAQKNPTAFYLCASSMGGVWTGELFFGEGSRLTVL.